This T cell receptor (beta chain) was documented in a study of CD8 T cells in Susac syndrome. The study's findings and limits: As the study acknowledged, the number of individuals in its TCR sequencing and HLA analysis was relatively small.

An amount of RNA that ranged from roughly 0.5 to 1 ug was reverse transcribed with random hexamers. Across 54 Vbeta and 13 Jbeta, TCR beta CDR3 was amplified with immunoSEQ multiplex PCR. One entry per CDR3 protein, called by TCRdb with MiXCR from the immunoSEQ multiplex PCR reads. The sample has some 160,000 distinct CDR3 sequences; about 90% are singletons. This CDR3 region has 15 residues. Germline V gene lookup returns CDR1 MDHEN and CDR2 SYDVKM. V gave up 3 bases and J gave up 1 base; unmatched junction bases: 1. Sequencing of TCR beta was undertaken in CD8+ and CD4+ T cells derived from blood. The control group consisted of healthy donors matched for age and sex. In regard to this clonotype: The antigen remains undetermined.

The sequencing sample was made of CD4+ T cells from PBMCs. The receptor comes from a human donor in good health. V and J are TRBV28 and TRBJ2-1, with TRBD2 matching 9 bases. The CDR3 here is CASSLSGRSYNEQFF. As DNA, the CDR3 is TGTGCCAGCAGTTTGAGCGGGAGGTCCTACAATGAGCAGTTCTTC. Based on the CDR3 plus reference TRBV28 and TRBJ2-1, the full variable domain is DVKVTQSSRYLVKRTGEKVFLECVQDMDHENMFWYRQDPGLGLRLIYFSYDVKMKEKGDIPEGYSVSREKKERFSLILESASTNQTSMYLCASSLSGRSYNEQFFGPGTRLTVL.